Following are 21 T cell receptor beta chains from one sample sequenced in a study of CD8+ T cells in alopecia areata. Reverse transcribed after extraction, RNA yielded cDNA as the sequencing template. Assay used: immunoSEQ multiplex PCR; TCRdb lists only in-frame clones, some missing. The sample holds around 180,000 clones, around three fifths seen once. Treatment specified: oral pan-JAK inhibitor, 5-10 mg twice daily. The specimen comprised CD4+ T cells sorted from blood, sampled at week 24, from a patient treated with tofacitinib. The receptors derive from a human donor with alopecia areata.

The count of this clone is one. CDR3 sequence reads: CASSFTSNTGELFF. DNA for the CDR3: TGTGCCAGCAGCTTTACTTCGAACACCGGGGAGCTGTTTTTT. The chain couples TRBV5-6 to TRBJ2-2; no clear D. Germline V CDR1 and CDR2: SGHDT, YYEEEE. The CDR3 is 14 residues long. With 2 bases removed from V and 0 bases from J, the gap between germline ends came to 5 bases.

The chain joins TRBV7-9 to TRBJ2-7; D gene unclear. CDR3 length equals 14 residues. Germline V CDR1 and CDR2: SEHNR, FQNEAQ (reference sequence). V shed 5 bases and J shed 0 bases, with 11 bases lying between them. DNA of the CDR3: TGTGCCAGCAGCCCAAGCACAGTCTCCTACGAGCAGTACTTC. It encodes CASSPSTVSYEQYF.

The CDR3 spells CASSLMGRRTTGELFF. For the CDR3, the DNA is TGTGCCAGCAGCCTCATGGGTCGTCGGACCACCGGGGAGCTGTTTTTT. The rearrangement uses TRBV11-2 and TRBJ2-2; unclear D gene. Germline loops: CDR1 SGHAT, CDR2 FQNNGV. Trimming removed 5 bases at V and 4 bases at J, with 17 bases between. This CDR3 spans 16 amino acids.

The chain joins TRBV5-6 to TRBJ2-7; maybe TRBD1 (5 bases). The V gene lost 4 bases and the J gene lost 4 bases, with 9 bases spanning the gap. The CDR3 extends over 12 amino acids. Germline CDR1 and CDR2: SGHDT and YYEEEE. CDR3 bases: TGTGCCAGCAGCAGGACACAATACGAGCAGTACTTC. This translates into CASSRTQYEQYF.

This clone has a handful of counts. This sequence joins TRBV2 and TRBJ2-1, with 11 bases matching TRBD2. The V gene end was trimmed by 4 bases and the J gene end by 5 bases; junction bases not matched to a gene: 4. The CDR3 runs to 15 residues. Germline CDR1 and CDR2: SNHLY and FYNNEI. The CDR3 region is CASSALAGGHNEQFF. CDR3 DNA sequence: TGTGCCAGCAGTGCGCTAGCGGGGGGACACAATGAGCAGTTCTTC.

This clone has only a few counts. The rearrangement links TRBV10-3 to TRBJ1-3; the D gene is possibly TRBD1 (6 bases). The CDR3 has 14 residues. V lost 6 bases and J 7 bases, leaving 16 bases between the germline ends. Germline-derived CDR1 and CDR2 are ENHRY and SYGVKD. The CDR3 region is CAIRGQISGNTIYF. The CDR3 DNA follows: TGTGCCATCAGGGGACAAATCTCGGGGAACACCATATATTTT.

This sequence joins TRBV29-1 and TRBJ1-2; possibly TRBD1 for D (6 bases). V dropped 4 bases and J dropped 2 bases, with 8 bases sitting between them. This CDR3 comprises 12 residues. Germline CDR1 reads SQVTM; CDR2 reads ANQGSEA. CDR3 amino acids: CSVAGGNYGYTF. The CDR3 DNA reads TGCAGCGTTGCGGGGGGCAACTATGGCTACACCTTC.

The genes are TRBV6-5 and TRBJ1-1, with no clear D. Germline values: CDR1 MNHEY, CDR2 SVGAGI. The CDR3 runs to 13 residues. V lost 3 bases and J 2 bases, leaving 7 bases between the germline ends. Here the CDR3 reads CASSYWGNTEAFF. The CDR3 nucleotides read TGTGCCAGCAGTTATTGGGGAAACACTGAAGCTTTCTTT.

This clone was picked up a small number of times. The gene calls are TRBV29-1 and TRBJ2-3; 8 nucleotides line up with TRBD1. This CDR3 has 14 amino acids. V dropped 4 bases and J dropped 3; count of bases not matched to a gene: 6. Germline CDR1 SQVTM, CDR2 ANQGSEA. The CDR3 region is CSVGTRGQTDTQYF. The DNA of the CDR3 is TGCAGCGTTGGCACCAGGGGGCAGACAGATACGCAGTATTTT.

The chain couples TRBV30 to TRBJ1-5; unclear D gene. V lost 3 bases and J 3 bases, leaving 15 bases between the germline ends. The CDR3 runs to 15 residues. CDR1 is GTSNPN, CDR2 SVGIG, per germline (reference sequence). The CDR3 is CAWSKGGSSNQPQHF. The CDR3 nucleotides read TGTGCCTGGAGCAAGGGTGGCTCCTCCAATCAGCCCCAGCATTTT.

CDR3 nucleotide sequence: TGTGCCAGCTCACCACCGGACGGCAATCAGCCCCAGCATTTT. It is translated as CASSPPDGNQPQHF. The V and J genes are TRBV18 and TRBJ1-5, with no clear D. The germline V gene encodes CDR1 KGHSH and CDR2 LQKENI. Trimming pared 0 bases from V and 2 bases from J, leaving 5 bases between. The CDR3 is 14 amino acids.

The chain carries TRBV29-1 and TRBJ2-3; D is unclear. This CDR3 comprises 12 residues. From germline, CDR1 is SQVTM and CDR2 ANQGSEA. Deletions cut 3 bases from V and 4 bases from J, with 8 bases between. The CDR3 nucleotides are TGCAGCGTTGATAGGAGCCCAGATACGCAGTATTTT. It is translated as CSVDRSPDTQYF.

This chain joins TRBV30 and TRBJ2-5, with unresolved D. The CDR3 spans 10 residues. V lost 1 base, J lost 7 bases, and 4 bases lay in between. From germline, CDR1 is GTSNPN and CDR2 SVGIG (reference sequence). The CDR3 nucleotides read TGTGCCTGGAGTGGGGGGACCCAGTACTTC. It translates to CAWSGGTQYF.

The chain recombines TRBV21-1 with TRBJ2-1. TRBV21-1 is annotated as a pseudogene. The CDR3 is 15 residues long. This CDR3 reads CASSRIESSYNEQFF. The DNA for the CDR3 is TGTGCCAGCAGCCGGATTGAAAGCTCCTACAATGAGCAGTTCTTC.

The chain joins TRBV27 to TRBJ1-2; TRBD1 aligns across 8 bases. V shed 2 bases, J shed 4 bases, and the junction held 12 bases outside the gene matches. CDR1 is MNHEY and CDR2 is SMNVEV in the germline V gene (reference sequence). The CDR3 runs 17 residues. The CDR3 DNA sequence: TGTGCCAGCAGTTTACCTGATTGGAGGACAGGGCCCTATGGCTACACCTTC. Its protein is CASSLPDWRTGPYGYTF.

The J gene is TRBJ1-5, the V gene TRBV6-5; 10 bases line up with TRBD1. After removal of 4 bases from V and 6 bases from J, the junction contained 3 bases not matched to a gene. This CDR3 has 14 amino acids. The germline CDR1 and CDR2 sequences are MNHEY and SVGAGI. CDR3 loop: CASSWTGGIQPQHF. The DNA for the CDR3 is TGTGCCAGCAGTTGGACAGGGGGTATTCAGCCCCAGCATTTT.

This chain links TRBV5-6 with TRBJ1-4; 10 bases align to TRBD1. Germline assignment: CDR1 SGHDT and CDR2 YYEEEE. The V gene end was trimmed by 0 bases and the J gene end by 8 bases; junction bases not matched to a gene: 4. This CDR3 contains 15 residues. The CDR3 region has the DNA TGTGCCAGCAGCTTGGTGGACAGGGGGTACGAAAAACTGTTTTTT. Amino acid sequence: CASSLVDRGYEKLFF. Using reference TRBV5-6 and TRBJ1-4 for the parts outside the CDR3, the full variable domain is DAGVTQSPTHLIKTRGQQVTLRCSPKSGHDTVSWYQQALGQGPQFIFQYYEEEERQRGNFPDRFSGHQFPNYSSELNVNALLLGDSALYLCASSLVDRGYEKLFFGSGTQLSVL.

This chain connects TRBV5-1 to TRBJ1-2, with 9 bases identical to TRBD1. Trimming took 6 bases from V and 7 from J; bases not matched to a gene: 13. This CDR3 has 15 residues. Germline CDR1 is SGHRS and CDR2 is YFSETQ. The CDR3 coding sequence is TGCGCCAGCACCGAAGTCACAGGGGGCGCGGGTGGCTACACCTTC. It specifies CASTEVTGGAGGYTF.

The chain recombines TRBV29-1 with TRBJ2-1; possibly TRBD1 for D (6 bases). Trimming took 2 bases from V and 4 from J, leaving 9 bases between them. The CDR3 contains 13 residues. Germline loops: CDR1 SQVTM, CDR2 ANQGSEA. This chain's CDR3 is CSVELDSYNEQFF. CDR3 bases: TGCAGCGTTGAACTGGACAGTTACAATGAGCAGTTCTTC.

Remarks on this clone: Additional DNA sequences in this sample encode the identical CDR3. The CDR3 coding sequence is TGCAGCGTTGGAGAGGGAGGTGGGCAGCCCCAGCATTTT. This translates into CSVGEGGGQPQHF. The V call is TRBV29-1, the J call TRBJ1-5; unclear D gene. The CDR3 length is 13 residues. Germline CDR1 reads SQVTM; CDR2 reads ANQGSEA. Trimming pared 4 bases from V and 7 bases from J, leaving 14 bases between.

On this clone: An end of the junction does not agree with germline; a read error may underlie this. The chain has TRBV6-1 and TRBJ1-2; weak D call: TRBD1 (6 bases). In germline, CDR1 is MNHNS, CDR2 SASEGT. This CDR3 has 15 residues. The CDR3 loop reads CASREDRRANYGYTF. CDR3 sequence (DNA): TGTGCCAGCAGAGAAGACAGGAGGGCTAACTATGGCTACACCTTC.